These 20 T cell receptor beta chains share one sample of origin, sequenced in a study of blood T cell repertoires in COVID-19. Only in-frame clones appear in the TCRdb table, and some are missing; sequencing was by immunoSEQ multiplex PCR. Of 100,000 to 150,000 clones detected, 86% appear once; the ten largest clones hold 5% to 6%. Sequencing was done on a sample of peripheral blood. The receptors were gathered from a human donor in a cohort sampled during active COVID-19.

The rearrangement uses TRBV7-9 and TRBJ1-6; 8 bases fit TRBD1. The CDR3 has 14 amino acids. Trimming took 1 base from V and 11 from J; bases not matched to a gene: 4. CDR1 is SEHNR and CDR2 is FQNEAQ in the germline V gene (reference sequence). The DNA of the CDR3 is TGTGCCAGCAGCTTAGTGGACAGGGTAACACCCCTCCACTTT. It is translated as CASSLVDRVTPLHF.

The V gene is TRBV4-1, the J gene TRBJ1-3, with D hard to call. This CDR3 region has 13 residues. The V gene's germline CDR1 is MGHRA and CDR2 YSYEKL. V lost 1 base, J lost 7 bases, and 8 bases lay in between. CDR3 sequence reads: CASSQGIVNTIYF. CDR3 nucleotide sequence: TGCGCCAGCAGCCAAGGTATCGTGAACACCATATATTTT.

This clone was found a few times. This chain joins TRBV6-2 or TRBV6-3 and TRBJ1-2; TRBD1 aligns across 10 bases. CDR3 size: 19 residues. The V segment lost 0 bases and the J segment 6 bases; nucleotides outside the gene matches: 16. Per germline, CDR1 MNHEY and CDR2 SVGEGT. CDR3 region: CASSYSILGQGSFQHGYTF. In DNA form, the CDR3 reads TGTGCCAGCAGTTACTCGATTCTGGGACAGGGGTCTTTTCAACATGGCTACACCTTC.

This chain joins TRBV12-3 or TRBV12-4 and TRBJ2-2; D is perhaps TRBD2 (6 bases). The CDR3 contains 13 residues. The germline V and J ends were trimmed by 4 bases and 8 bases, with 11 bases remaining between them. CDR3 sequence (DNA): TGTGCCAGCAGTTCCCGGGCGGGGGGGGAGCTGTTTTTT. The encoded protein is CASSSRAGGELFF.

The chain combines TRBV18 with TRBJ1-1; TRBD1 matches at 7 bases. Unmatched junction bases numbered 3, after V lost 0 bases and J lost 5 bases. Per the germline V gene, CDR1 is KGHSH and CDR2 is LQKENI. CDR3 length: 14 amino acids. The CDR3 is CASSPPGQSTEAFF. The CDR3 DNA follows: TGTGCCAGCTCACCACCGGGACAGAGTACTGAAGCTTTCTTT. The whole variable domain, filled in from reference TRBV18 and TRBJ1-1, reads NAGVMQNPRHLVRRRGQEARLRCSPMKGHSHVYWYRQLPEEGLKFMVYLQKENIIDESGMPKERFSAEFPKEGPSILRIQQVVRGDSAAYFCASSPPGQSTEAFFGQGTRLTVV.

This chain connects TRBV23-1 to TRBJ2-5; D is unresolved. TRBV23-1 qualifies as an ORF whose function is uncertain. The length of the CDR3 is 13 residues. Trimming took 7 bases from V and 2 from J, leaving 11 bases between them. The CDR3 region has the DNA TGCGCCAGCACGTTGACATTACAAGAGACCCAGTACTTC. Translation gives CASTLTLQETQYF.

The chain combines TRBV12-5 with TRBJ1-2, with 8 bases lining up with TRBD1. Per germline, CDR1 LGHNT and CDR2 FRNRAP. This CDR3 is built from 14 residues. V was clipped by 6 bases and J by 2 bases; unmatched bases: 5. CDR3 DNA sequence: TGTGCTAGTGGGACAGGGGTTAAAAACTATGGCTACACCTTC. Translated, it gives CASGTGVKNYGYTF.

Notes on this clone: Other DNA sequences in this specimen translate into the identical CDR3. This sequence joins TRBV7-2 and TRBJ2-5; 7 bases agree with TRBD2. The CDR3 is 14 amino acids. V lost 5 bases, J lost 5 bases, and 8 bases stayed unmatched. Looked up from germline, CDR1 is SGHTA and CDR2 is FQGNSA. CDR3 in amino acids: CASSPGTGGETQYF. For the CDR3, the DNA is TGTGCCAGCAGCCCCGGGACCGGGGGGGAGACCCAGTACTTC.

The J gene is TRBJ2-2, the V gene TRBV21-1; the table's D gene call, TRBD1, was not cross checked with the DNA. TRBV21-1 is a documented pseudogene. The CDR3 loop spans 16 amino acids. Here the CDR3 DNA reads TGTGCCAGCAGAAAGGACAGGGGGCGCTTAGGCGGGGAGCTGTTTTTT. Its protein product is CASRKDRGRLGGELFF.

The chain employs TRBV10-3 and TRBJ2-1, with 10 bases that match TRBD2. The CDR3 is made up of 16 amino acids. V lost 1 base to trimming and J lost 7 bases; unmatched junction nucleotides: 7. CDR1 is ENHRY, CDR2 SYGVKD, per germline. CDR3 sequence: CAISEYPSGSLNEQFF. For the CDR3, the DNA is TGTGCCATCAGTGAGTACCCTAGCGGGAGTTTAAATGAGCAGTTCTTC.

The chain links TRBV28 to TRBJ1-5, with TRBD1 identical over 7 bases. The germline V gene encodes CDR1 MDHEN and CDR2 SYDVKM. The CDR3 runs 15 residues. The V gene end was trimmed by 7 bases and the J gene end by 4 bases; junction bases not matched to a gene: 10. The CDR3 nucleotides are TGTGCCAGCATTAGAAGGGGGCTCTCGAATCAGCCCCAGCATTTT. Amino acids: CASIRRGLSNQPQHF. Filled out from reference TRBV28 and TRBJ1-5, the complete variable domain reads DVKVTQSSRYLVKRTGEKVFLECVQDMDHENMFWYRQDPGLGLRLIYFSYDVKMKEKGDIPEGYSVSREKKERFSLILESASTNQTSMYLCASIRRGLSNQPQHFGDGTRLSIL.

The gene calls are TRBV5-1 and TRBJ2-2; 8 bases line up with TRBD2. Germline assignment: CDR1 SGHRS and CDR2 YFSETQ. The V gene end was trimmed by 0 bases and the J gene end by 5 bases; junction bases not matched to a gene: 6. The CDR3 is made up of 16 amino acids. CDR3 residues: CASSLVASGPTGELFF. CDR3 DNA sequence: TGCGCCAGCAGCTTGGTGGCTAGCGGGCCAACCGGGGAGCTGTTTTTT.

In its sample, this clone was seen once. J is TRBJ2-3 and V is TRBV5-4; D remains ambiguous. Germline CDR1 is SGHNT and CDR2 is YYREEE (reference sequence). This CDR3 comprises 15 residues. Trimming removed 1 base from V and 4 bases from J, with 13 bases in between. For the CDR3, the DNA is TGTGCCAGCAGCTTGTTCGGCACGAGGTCAGATACGCAGTATTTT. It specifies CASSLFGTRSDTQYF.

V and J are TRBV6-5 and TRBJ1-2; TRBD1 aligns across 7 bases. The CDR3 spans 13 residues. J was trimmed by 3 bases and V by 6 bases; bases with no gene match: 4. Germline V gene data show CDR1 as MNHEY and CDR2 as SVGAGI. The CDR3 DNA reads as TGTGCCAGCAGGGTCGACAGGGACTATGGCTACACCTTC. Translation: CASRVDRDYGYTF.

The chain links TRBV23-1 to TRBJ1-1, with TRBD1 as a possible D gene (5 bases). TRBV23-1 is an ORF, with its function uncertain. Trimming shortened V by 5 bases and J by 4 bases, and 17 bases separated the two germline ends. This CDR3 spans 15 amino acids. The CDR3 here is CASSVVWGGSTEAFF. The CDR3 coding sequence is TGCGCCAGCAGTGTAGTGTGGGGGGGAAGCACTGAAGCTTTCTTT.

The chain carries TRBV2 and TRBJ1-5, with a tentative D call TRBD1 (5 bases). The germline V gene encodes CDR1 SNHLY and CDR2 FYNNEI. Trimming shortened V by 6 bases and J by 4 bases, and 13 bases separated the two germline ends. CDR3 length equals 14 residues. The CDR3 DNA sequence: TGTGCCAGCAGGGGATGGGGCGGAAATCAGCCCCAGCATTTT. Amino acids: CASRGWGGNQPQHF.

This rearrangement joins TRBV7-8 to TRBJ1-5; D is ambiguous. V lost 4 bases, J lost 6 bases, and 22 bases lay in between. CDR1 and CDR2 (germline): SGHVS, FQNEAQ. CDR3 length: 17 amino acids. The CDR3 DNA reads TGTGCCAGCAGCTCTGGTGGTCGACAAGCCCCAAGTCAGCCCCAGCATTTT. The encoded protein is CASSSGGRQAPSQPQHF.

The V gene is TRBV29-1, the J gene TRBJ2-2; 9 nucleotides align to TRBD1. The germline V gene has CDR1 SQVTM and CDR2 ANQGSEA. V lost 4 bases to trimming and J lost 5 bases; unmatched junction nucleotides: 5. CDR3 length: 14 amino acids. CDR3 in amino acids: CSVVGTGRTGELFF. DNA for the CDR3: TGCAGCGTTGTAGGGACAGGGCGAACCGGGGAGCTGTTTTTT.

The J gene is TRBJ1-2, the V gene TRBV28; D is unclear. V was shortened by 5 bases and J by 7 bases, with 14 bases between the two germline ends. CDR3 length: 13 amino acids. CDR1 and CDR2 from the germline V gene are MDHEN and SYDVKM. The CDR3 here is CASSLEELGGYTF. Here the CDR3 DNA reads TGTGCCAGCAGTCTCGAGGAGTTGGGTGGCTACACCTTC.

The V and J genes are TRBV13 and TRBJ1-1; D is uncertain. The CDR3 is 15 residues long. Germline CDR1 reads PRHDT; CDR2 reads FYEKMQ (reference sequence). V dropped 0 bases and J dropped 1 base, with 9 bases sitting between them. The DNA of the CDR3 is TGTGCCAGCAGCTTAGGACGAGGGTGGAACACTGAAGCTTTCTTT. It is translated as CASSLGRGWNTEAFF. The full variable domain, completed using reference TRBV13 and TRBJ1-1, is AAGVIQSPRHLIKEKRETATLKCYPIPRHDTVYWYQQGPGQDPQFLISFYEKMQSDKGSIPDRFSAQQFSDYHSELNMSSLELGDSALYFCASSLGRGWNTEAFFGQGTRLTVV.